The 17 T cell receptor beta chains listed next were all sequenced from one sample in a study of T cell repertoires in cytomegalovirus infection. Each CDR3 protein is one row after TCRdb ran MiXCR on the reads. This sample has some 390,000 distinct CDR3 sequences; roughly 20% occur once, and the top ten carry less than 9.5%. The sequencing sample was made of PBMCs. These receptor sequences come from a human donor in good health (CMV status not recorded). Some clones in this sample may be carry-over from other donors' samples.

V gene TRBV6-2 or TRBV6-3 combines with J gene TRBJ2-5; D is ambiguous. Deletions cut 6 bases from V and 1 base from J, with 18 bases between. The CDR3 has 16 residues. Germline values: CDR1 MNHEY, CDR2 SVGEGT. The DNA of the CDR3 is TGTGCCAGCAGCTTGCACATGGCGCCCACCCAAGAGACCCAGTACTTC. The encoded protein is CASSLHMAPTQETQYF.

This clonotype has more than one count but fewer than ten. CDR3 protein: CASSIGPHNEQFF. The CDR3 coding sequence is TGTGCCAGCAGTATCGGGCCCCACAATGAGCAGTTCTTC. This chain joins TRBV12-3 or TRBV12-4 and TRBJ2-1; D not certain. The CDR3 extends over 13 amino acids. Trimming left V 5 bases short and J 5 bases short, with 10 bases between.

This clonotype came up a few times. This sequence joins TRBV19 and TRBJ2-7, with 8 bases aligning to TRBD2. Germline V gives CDR1 LNHDA, CDR2 SQIVND (reference sequence). V shed 2 bases and J 1 base; nucleotides not matched to a gene: 4. The CDR3 runs to 15 residues. CDR3 bases: TGTGCCAGTAGTATATCCAGCGGGGGATCCTACGAGCAGTACTTC. It translates to CASSISSGGSYEQYF.

This clonotype came up many times. The chain has TRBV7-2 and TRBJ2-2; 8 bases match TRBD2. V was clipped by 5 bases and J by 4 bases; unmatched bases: 3. The CDR3 loop spans 14 amino acids. Germline V gene lookup returns CDR1 SGHTA and CDR2 FQGNSA. This chain's CDR3 is CASSPGLATGELFF. The CDR3 DNA reads TGTGCCAGCAGCCCCGGACTAGCCACCGGGGAGCTGTTTTTT.

The rearrangement links TRBV7-6 to TRBJ2-5; tentatively, D is TRBD1 or TRBD2 (5 bases each). The germline V gene encodes CDR1 SGHVS and CDR2 FNYEAQ. The CDR3 runs to 15 residues. Between the trimmed V and J ends, which lost 1 base and 5 bases, there was a span of 14 bases. This CDR3 reads CASSLGDGRVETQYF. The CDR3, as DNA: TGTGCCAGCAGCTTAGGGGACGGTAGGGTGGAGACCCAGTACTTC.

The rearrangement uses TRBV5-6 and TRBJ1-1, with D possibly being TRBD1 (6 bases). Germline loops: CDR1 SGHDT, CDR2 YYEEEE. The V end lost 5 bases, the J end lost 3 bases, and 14 bases lay between the germline ends. This CDR3 has 14 amino acids. CDR3 region: CASSQTGIDTEAFF. The CDR3, as DNA: TGTGCCAGCAGTCAAACAGGGATTGACACTGAAGCTTTCTTT. Using reference TRBV5-6 and TRBJ1-1 for the parts outside the CDR3, the full variable domain is DAGVTQSPTHLIKTRGQQVTLRCSPKSGHDTVSWYQQALGQGPQFIFQYYEEEERQRGNFPDRFSGHQFPNYSSELNVNALLLGDSALYLCASSQTGIDTEAFFGQGTRLTVV.

The V call is TRBV20-1, the J call TRBJ1-5, with D maybe TRBD1 (5 bases). Germline-derived CDR1 and CDR2 are DFQATT and SNEGSKA (reference sequence). The CDR3 runs to 13 residues. V was shortened by 8 bases and J by 7 bases, with 18 bases between the two germline ends. The CDR3 reads CSTNRDFRQPQHF. The CDR3 DNA reads TGCAGTACTAACCGGGACTTTAGACAGCCCCAGCATTTT.

This chain connects TRBV20-1 to TRBJ1-5; D is possibly TRBD1 (5 bases). Per the germline V gene, CDR1 is DFQATT and CDR2 is SNEGSKA (reference sequence). The length of the CDR3 is 16 residues. Deletions cut 0 bases from V and 1 base from J, with 13 bases between. The CDR3 sequence is CSARDKGRGSNQPQHF. The CDR3 coding sequence is TGCAGTGCTAGAGATAAAGGGAGGGGAAGCAATCAGCCCCAGCATTTT.

The chain uses TRBV20-1 and TRBJ2-7, with TRBD2 as a possible D gene (6 bases). V was clipped by 5 bases and J by 2 bases, with 13 bases between them. This CDR3 region has 13 residues. The V gene's germline CDR1 is DFQATT and CDR2 SNEGSKA (reference sequence). The CDR3 region has the DNA TGCAGTGCTGGACTATACGGCACCTACGAGCAGTACTTC. This gives the protein CSAGLYGTYEQYF.

The chain uses TRBV7-9 and TRBJ2-2; D unclear. The V gene's germline CDR1 is SEHNR and CDR2 FQNEAQ (reference sequence). V gave up 5 bases and J gave up 3 bases, with 13 bases separating them. CDR3 length: 15 residues. The CDR3 DNA follows: TGTGCCAGCAGCCTCGGCTTCGGCGACACCGGGGAGCTGTTTTTT. It encodes CASSLGFGDTGELFF.

This clonotype appeared a few times. The V call is TRBV6-1, the J call TRBJ1-2; the match to TRBD1 covers 7 bases. V gave up 5 bases and J gave up 8 bases; unmatched junction bases: 11. The germline gives CDR1 MNHNS, CDR2 SASEGT. CDR3 length equals 14 residues. In nucleotides, the CDR3 is TGTGCCAGCAGTCACAGGGGCGCTTCGGACGGCTACACCTTC. Translating it yields CASSHRGASDGYTF.

The table lists this clonotype with a few counts. The chain recombines TRBV28 with TRBJ1-2, with D uncertain. V was clipped by 1 base and J by 6 bases, with 6 bases between them. The germline V gene encodes CDR1 MDHEN and CDR2 SYDVKM. The CDR3 spans 12 residues. The CDR3 protein is CASSLYHDGYTF. Written as DNA, the CDR3 is TGTGCCAGCAGTTTATACCACGATGGCTACACCTTC.

The rearrangement uses TRBV6-5 and TRBJ1-2; 9 bases fit TRBD1. Germline V lookup: CDR1 MNHEY, CDR2 SVGAGI. This CDR3 has 13 amino acids. Losses at the gene ends were 5 bases for V and 8 bases for J; bases not matched to a gene: 6. This chain's CDR3 is CASSQGQGIGYTF. CDR3 nucleotides: TGTGCCAGCAGTCAGGGACAGGGCATCGGCTACACCTTC.

The chain combines TRBV19 with TRBJ2-4; D gene uncertain. The CDR3 consists of 13 residues. CDR1 and CDR2 from the germline V gene are LNHDA and SQIVND (reference sequence). V lost 3 bases and J 7 bases, leaving 10 bases between the germline ends. The CDR3 DNA reads TGTGCCAGTAGTATGTTTTCAACTAACATTCAGTACTTC. This codes for CASSMFSTNIQYF.

The rearrangement joins TRBV6-1 to TRBJ2-7; 11 positions agree with TRBD2. CDR1 MNHNS and CDR2 SASEGT come from the germline V gene. The CDR3 is 16 amino acids. Losses at the gene ends were 4 bases for V and 4 bases for J; bases not matched to a gene: 9. The CDR3 DNA follows: TGTGCCAGCAGTGCATCGACTAGCGGGGCCCTATACGAGCAGTACTTC. Its translation: CASSASTSGALYEQYF.

In its sample, this clonotype was seen a few times. The chain is built from TRBV7-2 and TRBJ2-7; D is perhaps TRBD2 (6 bases). The CDR3 sequence is 16 residues long. Trimming cost V 5 bases and J 0 bases, with 17 bases left between them. Germline V lookup: CDR1 SGHTA, CDR2 FQGNSA. The CDR3, as DNA: TGTGCCAGCAGCCAACGGGGGACCGACCCCTCCTACGAGCAGTACTTC. This gives the protein CASSQRGTDPSYEQYF. Combining the CDR3 with reference TRBV7-2 and TRBJ2-7 gives the whole variable domain GAGVSQSPSNKVTEKGKDVELRCDPISGHTALYWYRQSLGQGLEFLIYFQGNSAPDKSGLPSDRFSAERTGGSVSTLTIQRTQQEDSAVYLCASSQRGTDPSYEQYFGPGTRLTVT.

In its sample, this clonotype was seen a few times. The chain joins TRBV5-4 to TRBJ2-7; TRBD2 matches at 12 bases. Looked up from germline, CDR1 is SGHNT and CDR2 is YYREEE (reference sequence). Trimming removed 2 bases from V and 3 bases from J; junction bases left unmatched: 3. The CDR3 runs to 15 residues. CDR3 sequence reads: CASSLLTSGGYEQYF. The CDR3 nucleotides read TGTGCCAGCAGCTTATTGACTAGCGGGGGCTACGAGCAGTACTTC.